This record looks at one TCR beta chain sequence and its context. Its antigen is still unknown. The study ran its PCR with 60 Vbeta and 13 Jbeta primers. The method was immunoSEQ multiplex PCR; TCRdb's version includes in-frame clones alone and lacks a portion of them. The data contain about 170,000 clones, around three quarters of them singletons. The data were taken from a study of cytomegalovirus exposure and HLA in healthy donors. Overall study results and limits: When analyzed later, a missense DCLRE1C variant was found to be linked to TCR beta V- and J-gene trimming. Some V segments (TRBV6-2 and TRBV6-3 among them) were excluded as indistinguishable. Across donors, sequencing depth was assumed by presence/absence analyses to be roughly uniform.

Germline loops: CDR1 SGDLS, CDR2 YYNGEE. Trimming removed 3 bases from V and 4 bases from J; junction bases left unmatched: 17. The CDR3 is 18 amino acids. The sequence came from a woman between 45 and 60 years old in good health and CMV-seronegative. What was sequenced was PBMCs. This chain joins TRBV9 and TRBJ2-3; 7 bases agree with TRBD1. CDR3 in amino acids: CASSARHRQGRTPDTQYF. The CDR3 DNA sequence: TGTGCCAGCAGCGCCCGTCACCGACAGGGAAGAACCCCAGATACGCAGTATTTT.